This T cell receptor beta chain originates from a study of fetal regulatory T cell absence and autoimmunity. Study-wide findings and caveats: The oligoclonal enrichment was interpreted as supporting antigen-driven pancreatic autoimmunity before birth in IPEX syndrome.

For this clone: What it binds is unknown.

The survey-level immunoSEQ assay was used. Assay: immunoSEQ multiplex PCR; the TCRdb copy retains only in-frame clones and omits some. The sample yields approximately 94,000 clones, approximately 75% seen once. V was pared by 5 bases and J by 2 bases, with 9 bases between. This CDR3 region has 13 residues. The germline V gene encodes CDR1 SGHAT and CDR2 FQNNGV. The sequence derives from a male donor with IPEX syndrome. The chain joins TRBV11-2 to TRBJ1-2; tentative D call: TRBD1 (5 bases). The sample comprised pancreas tissue. For the CDR3, the DNA is TGTGCCAGCAGCCCCCGGGACAACTATGGCTACACCTTC. This codes for CASSPRDNYGYTF. Looking up the rest from reference TRBV11-2 and TRBJ1-2 gives the full variable domain: EAGVAQSPRYKIIEKRQSVAFWCNPISGHATLYWYQQILGQGPKLLIQFQNNGVVDDSQLPKDRFSAERLKGVDSTLKIQPAKLEDSAVYLCASSPRDNYGYTFGSGTRLTVV.